These 32 T cell receptor beta chains share one sample of origin, sequenced in a study of blood T cell repertoires in COVID-19. The assay was immunoSEQ multiplex PCR, and TCRdb's table has in-frame clones only and misses some. The profile shows fewer than 85,000 clones, 75% to 85% of them singletons. Sequenced sample: peripheral blood. These receptors were obtained from a young man with COVID-19, enrolled during active disease.

The chain is built from TRBV30 and TRBJ1-2; 12 bases agree with TRBD1. V shed 8 bases and J 8 bases; nucleotides not matched to a gene: 15. Germline V gives CDR1 GTSNPN, CDR2 SVGIG (reference sequence). This CDR3 spans 15 amino acids. This CDR3 is CAGGQGADTGLGYTF. For the CDR3, the DNA is TGTGCCGGGGGACAGGGGGCGGACACCGGTTTGGGCTACACCTTC.

The chain carries TRBV6-2 or TRBV6-3 and TRBJ2-5; maybe TRBD2 (7 bases). Germline CDR1 is MNHEY and CDR2 is SVGEGT. The germline V and J ends were trimmed by 2 bases and 6 bases, with 16 bases remaining between them. The CDR3 loop spans 15 amino acids. The CDR3 DNA is TGTGCCAGCAGTTACGCCAAGGGGGGGGCCCAGACCCAGTACTTC. Translating gives CASSYAKGGAQTQYF.

This clone has just one count. The V gene is TRBV4-2, the J gene TRBJ2-2; possible D gene TRBD2, 5 bases. The CDR3 extends over 17 amino acids. Germline assignment: CDR1 LGHNA and CDR2 YNFKEQ. Between the trimmed V and J ends, which lost 0 bases and 4 bases, there was a span of 15 bases. The CDR3 sequence: CASSQDSRESVTGELFF. CDR3 in DNA: TGTGCCAGCAGCCAAGATAGTAGGGAGTCGGTCACCGGGGAGCTGTTTTTT.

This clone was observed once. The chain joins TRBV2 to TRBJ1-5; the match to TRBD1 covers 7 bases. This CDR3 has 14 residues. Germline-derived CDR1 and CDR2 are SNHLY and FYNNEI. Trimming at V came to 5 bases and at J to 5 bases, leaving 6 bases not matched to a gene. CDR3 in amino acids: CASSWRTGDQPQHF. The CDR3 region has the DNA TGTGCCAGCAGTTGGAGGACAGGCGATCAGCCCCAGCATTTT.

For the CDR3, the DNA is TGTGCCAGCAGCAGGGATTTGGGTGGCTACACCTTC. This codes for CASSRDLGGYTF. V gene TRBV2 combines with J gene TRBJ1-2; D might be TRBD1 (5 bases). The germline gives CDR1 SNHLY, CDR2 FYNNEI. There are 12 residues in the CDR3. V lost 6 bases to trimming and J lost 7 bases, with 12 bases between them.

This clone has a single count. This sequence joins TRBV3-1 (or the pseudogene TRBV3-2) and TRBJ2-3, with a tentative D call TRBD2 (7 bases). The V gene lost 2 bases and the J gene lost 3 bases, with 9 bases spanning the gap. From germline, CDR1 is LGHDT and CDR2 YNNKEL (reference sequence). The CDR3 contains 14 residues. For the CDR3, the DNA is TGTGCCAGCAGCCAAAGGGGGGGGACAGATACGCAGTATTTT. Amino acids: CASSQRGGTDTQYF.

The J gene is TRBJ1-5, the V gene TRBV6-6; D remains unclear. There are 15 residues in the CDR3. Trimming took off 6 bases at V and 0 bases at J, with 12 bases between the two ends. Per germline, CDR1 MNHNY and CDR2 SVGAGI (reference sequence). The CDR3 DNA reads TGTGCCAGCAGACCGCCCGCACTTAGCAATCAGCCCCAGCATTTT. This encodes CASRPPALSNQPQHF.

Notes on this clone: The germline gene is not matched at one end of the junction; a read error may be the cause. The chain is built from TRBV7-9 and TRBJ1-4; 10 positions match TRBD1. The CDR3 is 17 amino acids. Germline-derived CDR1 and CDR2 are SEHNR and FQNEAQ (reference sequence). CDR3 coding DNA: TGTGCCAGCAGACCCCCCCGGGACAGGGGCCTTAGTGAAGAACTGTTTTTT. It translates to CASRPPRDRGLSEELFF. Together with reference TRBV7-9 and TRBJ1-4, the CDR3 gives the full variable domain: DTGVSQNPRHKITKRGQNVTFRCDPISEHNRLYWYRQTLGQGPEFLTYFQNEAQLEKSRLLSDRFSAERPKGSFSTLEIQRTEQGDSAMYLCASRPPRDRGLSEELFFGSGTQLSVL.

The chain links TRBV18 to TRBJ2-1; the D gene is possibly TRBD2 (6 bases). Germline V gene data show CDR1 as KGHSH and CDR2 as LQKENI. This CDR3 has 17 amino acids. Trimming shortened V by 3 bases and J by 0 bases, and 15 bases separated the two germline ends. The CDR3 DNA is TGTGCCAGCTCACCCAACTTGGCGGGATCCTCCTACAATGAGCAGTTCTTC. Encoded protein: CASSPNLAGSSYNEQFF.

This chain connects TRBV10-3 to TRBJ1-2; D may be TRBD1 (5 bases). Trimming pared 4 bases from V and 1 base from J, leaving 22 bases between. Germline V gene sequence: CDR1 ENHRY, CDR2 SYGVKD. This CDR3 has 18 residues. CDR3: CAISGQPERGADNYGYTF. The CDR3 nucleotides read TGTGCCATCAGTGGGCAGCCTGAAAGGGGCGCGGATAACTATGGCTACACCTTC.

In DNA form, the CDR3 reads TGTGCCGTAAATTCAGGGGGTCGCCCGGAGACCCAGTACTTC. This gives the protein CAVNSGGRPETQYF. The gene calls are TRBV2 and TRBJ2-5; 7 nucleotides agree with TRBD1. This CDR3 is 14 amino acids long. V gave up 11 bases and J gave up 5 bases; unmatched junction bases: 14. Germline V gene sequence: CDR1 SNHLY, CDR2 FYNNEI. Using reference TRBV2 and TRBJ2-5 for the parts outside the CDR3, the full variable domain is EPEVTQTPSHQVTQMGQEVILRCVPISNHLYFYWYRQILGQKVEFLVSFYNNEISEKSEIFDDQFSVERPDGSNFTLKIRSTKLEDSAMYFCAVNSGGRPETQYFGPGTRLLVL.

The gene calls are TRBV28 and TRBJ2-7, with TRBD1 identical over 8 bases. This CDR3 spans 14 amino acids. The germline V gene encodes CDR1 MDHEN and CDR2 SYDVKM. V lost 6 bases and J lost 3; bases outside the gene matches: 7. In DNA, the CDR3 is TGTGCCAGCAGATCCGACAGGGGCGACTACGAGCAGTACTTC. Protein sequence: CASRSDRGDYEQYF.

With regard to this clone: The identical CDR3 is also encoded by other nucleotide sequences in the sample. The chain combines TRBV24-1 with TRBJ2-5, with TRBD1 identical over 9 bases. CDR1 and CDR2 (germline): KGHDR, SFDVKD. The CDR3 sequence is 15 residues long. The ends lost 3 bases at V and 5 bases at J; junction bases unmatched: 6. In DNA form, the CDR3 reads TGTGCCACCAGTGATGAGGGACAGGGAATGGAGACCCAGTACTTC. As protein: CATSDEGQGMETQYF.

CDR3 sequence reads: CASSFRDRGLYQPQHF. In DNA, the CDR3 is TGTGCCAGCAGTTTCCGGGACAGGGGATTGTATCAGCCCCAGCATTTT. The chain combines TRBV28 with TRBJ1-5, with 10 bases that match TRBD1. With V trimmed by 3 bases and J by 5 bases, 7 bases remained unmatched. CDR1 and CDR2 (germline): MDHEN, SYDVKM. This CDR3 comprises 16 residues. Using reference TRBV28 and TRBJ1-5 for the parts outside the CDR3, the full variable domain is DVKVTQSSRYLVKRTGEKVFLECVQDMDHENMFWYRQDPGLGLRLIYFSYDVKMKEKGDIPEGYSVSREKKERFSLILESASTNQTSMYLCASSFRDRGLYQPQHFGDGTRLSIL.

CDR3 in amino acids: CASSLGERGANTGELFF. CDR3 in DNA: TGTGCCAGCAGCTTAGGGGAAAGGGGCGCGAACACCGGGGAGCTGTTTTTT. This chain uses TRBV7-8 with TRBJ2-2; a weak D match, TRBD1 (5 bases). Trimming took off 1 base at V and 0 bases at J, with 12 bases between the two ends. Per germline, CDR1 SGHVS and CDR2 FQNEAQ. CDR3 length: 17 residues.

The chain employs TRBV6-1 and TRBJ1-6; 7 positions match TRBD1. The CDR3 covers 15 residues. J gave up 10 bases and V 0 bases, and 6 bases lay outside the gene matches. Germline V CDR1 and CDR2: MNHNS, SASEGT. Here the CDR3 DNA reads TGTGCCAGCAGTGAAGCCAGACAGGGTGCCTCACCCCTCCACTTT. As protein: CASSEARQGASPLHF.

V usage is TRBV7-8 and J usage is TRBJ2-5; 8 bases line up with TRBD1. The CDR3 runs 14 residues. Germline trimming cut 5 bases from V and 4 bases from J; bases unmatched to any gene: 6. Germline assignment: CDR1 SGHVS and CDR2 FQNEAQ. The CDR3 sequence is CASSQTGERETQYF. CDR3 bases: TGTGCCAGCAGCCAGACAGGGGAGCGAGAGACCCAGTACTTC.

The chain is built from TRBV5-6 and TRBJ2-7; 11 nucleotides match TRBD2. CDR1 SGHDT and CDR2 YYEEEE come from the germline V gene. Trimming at V came to 7 bases and at J to 2 bases, leaving 8 bases not matched to a gene. The CDR3 covers 15 residues. CDR3 in DNA: TGTGCCAGCTTTCGACTAGCGGGGCCCACCTACGAGCAGTACTTC. Translation: CASFRLAGPTYEQYF.

J is TRBJ1-5 and V is TRBV3-1 (or the pseudogene TRBV3-2); possibly TRBD1 for D (6 bases). V was clipped by 0 bases and J by 6 bases, with 12 bases between them. The CDR3 has 15 amino acids. Germline lookup yields CDR1 LGHDT and CDR2 YNNKEL (reference sequence). In nucleotides, the CDR3 is TGTGCCAGCAGCCAAGATAGCGGGGGGCTTCAGCCCCAGCATTTT. This encodes CASSQDSGGLQPQHF.

The V gene is TRBV15, the J gene TRBJ1-1; 7 bases are shared with TRBD1. With V trimmed by 5 bases and J by 6 bases, 9 bases remained unmatched. CDR1 and CDR2 from the germline V gene are LNHNV and YYDKDF (reference sequence). The CDR3 loop spans 14 amino acids. CDR3 loop: CATSQTGVIAEAFF. The CDR3 coding sequence is TGTGCCACCAGCCAAACAGGGGTGATCGCTGAAGCTTTCTTT. Combining the CDR3 with reference TRBV15 and TRBJ1-1 gives the whole variable domain DAMVIQNPRYQVTQFGKPVTLSCSQTLNHNVMYWYQQKSSQAPKLLFHYYDKDFNNEADTPDNFQSRRPNTSFCFLDIRSPGLGDTAMYLCATSQTGVIAEAFFGQGTRLTVV.

V and J are TRBV5-4 and TRBJ1-2; 7 nucleotides match TRBD1. The germline V gene has CDR1 SGHNT and CDR2 YYREEE (reference sequence). The junction had 4 bases not matched to a gene; V was cut back by 0 bases and J by 2 bases. This CDR3 comprises 15 residues. The CDR3 region is CASSLGGGTNYGYTF. For the CDR3, the DNA is TGTGCCAGCAGCTTGGGAGGGGGCACGAACTATGGCTACACCTTC.

The chain employs TRBV20-1 and TRBJ1-1, with TRBD1 as a possible D gene (6 bases). Deletions cut 3 bases from V and 9 bases from J, with 11 bases between. Germline CDR1 and CDR2: DFQATT and SNEGSKA (reference sequence). This CDR3 has 11 amino acids. The CDR3 DNA follows: TGCAGTGCTAGTCGAGGACAGAAAGCTTTCTTT. Translation gives CSASRGQKAFF.

The V and J genes are TRBV16 and TRBJ1-2; no definite D call. V lost 2 bases, J lost 8 bases, and 15 bases lay in between. This CDR3 has 14 amino acids. The germline V gene encodes CDR1 KGHSY and CDR2 FQNENV. CDR3 residues: CASSQLGLGDGYTF. The CDR3 DNA is TGTGCCAGCAGCCAACTCGGCTTAGGAGACGGCTACACCTTC. The full variable domain, its missing parts supplied by reference TRBV16 and TRBJ1-2, is GEEVAQTPKHLVRGEGQKAKLYCAPIKGHSYVFWYQQVLKNEFKFLISFQNENVFDETGMPKERFSAKCLPNSPCSLEIQATKLEDSAVYFCASSQLGLGDGYTFGSGTRLTVV.

The V call is TRBV7-2, the J call TRBJ2-1; D gene unclear. V gave up 5 bases and J gave up 0 bases, with 14 bases separating them. This CDR3 is 16 amino acids long. The V gene's germline CDR1 is SGHTA and CDR2 FQGNSA. The DNA for the CDR3 is TGTGCCAGCAGCCCGACGCTACAGAGCTCCTACAATGAGCAGTTCTTC. Protein product: CASSPTLQSSYNEQFF.

V is TRBV4-1 and J is TRBJ1-1; D might be TRBD1 (6 bases). V gave up 3 bases and J gave up 3 bases, with 17 bases separating them. This CDR3 contains 16 residues. Germline CDR1 and CDR2: MGHRA and YSYEKL. The CDR3, as DNA: TGCGCCAGCAGCCATAAAACGGGACACTCGTACACTGAAGCTTTCTTT. Encoded protein: CASSHKTGHSYTEAFF.

The chain carries TRBV6-5 and TRBJ1-2; unclear D gene. Germline loops: CDR1 MNHEY, CDR2 SVGAGI. The CDR3 contains 12 residues. Deletions cut 7 bases from V and 8 bases from J, with 14 bases between. The CDR3 coding sequence is TGTGCCAGCATGGAGGCAGGAGGAGGCTACACCTTC. This translates into CASMEAGGGYTF.

Of note for this clone: One end of the junction is discordant with germline, which a read error may explain. CDR3 sequence: CASSPPPGTRYVQYF. In DNA form, the CDR3 reads TGTGCCAGCAGTCCTCCCCCCGGGACTAGGTACGTGCAGTACTTC. The chain has TRBV28 and TRBJ2-7; 8 nucleotides agree with TRBD2. The length of the CDR3 is 15 residues. Germline-derived CDR1 and CDR2 are MDHEN and SYDVKM. Based on the CDR3 plus reference TRBV28 and TRBJ2-7, the full variable domain is DVKVTQSSRYLVKRTGEKVFLECVQDMDHENMFWYRQDPGLGLRLIYFSYDVKMKEKGDIPEGYSVSREKKERFSLILESASTNQTSMYLCASSPPPGTRYVQYFGPGTRLTVT.

The chain joins TRBV7-2 to TRBJ2-3; D ambiguous. CDR3 length equals 12 residues. Trimming removed 3 bases at V and 2 bases at J, with 3 bases between. Germline V gene lookup returns CDR1 SGHTA and CDR2 FQGNSA. CDR3 region: CASSFFTDTQYF. The CDR3 DNA reads TGTGCCAGCAGCTTCTTCACAGATACGCAGTATTTT. Looking up the rest from reference TRBV7-2 and TRBJ2-3 gives the full variable domain: GAGVSQSPSNKVTEKGKDVELRCDPISGHTALYWYRQSLGQGLEFLIYFQGNSAPDKSGLPSDRFSAERTGGSVSTLTIQRTQQEDSAVYLCASSFFTDTQYFGPGTRLTVL.

The CDR3 sequence is CASSPVIFGSGTGGAAGEKLFF. The CDR3 nucleotides read TGTGCCAGCAGCCCGGTAATTTTTGGGTCCGGGACAGGGGGCGCGGCTGGTGAAAAACTGTTTTTT. The rearrangement joins TRBV7-8 to TRBJ1-4; 12 bases line up with TRBD1. The length of the CDR3 is 22 residues. In germline, CDR1 is SGHVS, CDR2 FQNEAQ. V gave up 5 bases and J gave up 7 bases; unmatched junction bases: 26.

V is TRBV19 and J is TRBJ2-2, with D perhaps matching TRBD2 (6 bases). The V end was cut by 6 bases, the J end by 0 bases, with 11 bases between. The CDR3 runs 15 residues. CDR1 and CDR2 (germline): LNHDA, SQIVND (reference sequence). The CDR3 DNA reads as TGTGCCAGTAGACTAGCCCCTTCGAACACCGGGGAGCTGTTTTTT. Translated: CASRLAPSNTGELFF.

The chain is built from TRBV19 and TRBJ1-5; D is unclear. Trimming pared 10 bases from V and 2 bases from J, leaving 12 bases between. The CDR3 is made up of 13 amino acids. Germline V gene lookup returns CDR1 LNHDA and CDR2 SQIVND (reference sequence). The CDR3 sequence is CATKWQGNQPQHF. In DNA form, the CDR3 reads TGTGCCACTAAATGGCAGGGCAATCAGCCCCAGCATTTT.

The CDR3 nucleotides read TGTGCCAGCAGTCGACAGGGCGCCGAGACCGGGGAGCTGTTTTTT. This encodes CASSRQGAETGELFF. V gene TRBV6-2 or TRBV6-3 combines with J gene TRBJ2-2; 7 bases fit TRBD1. CDR1 and CDR2 from the germline V gene are MNHEY and SVGEGT. The trim removed 5 bases at V and 5 bases at J, leaving 8 bases unmatched. The CDR3 loop spans 15 amino acids.